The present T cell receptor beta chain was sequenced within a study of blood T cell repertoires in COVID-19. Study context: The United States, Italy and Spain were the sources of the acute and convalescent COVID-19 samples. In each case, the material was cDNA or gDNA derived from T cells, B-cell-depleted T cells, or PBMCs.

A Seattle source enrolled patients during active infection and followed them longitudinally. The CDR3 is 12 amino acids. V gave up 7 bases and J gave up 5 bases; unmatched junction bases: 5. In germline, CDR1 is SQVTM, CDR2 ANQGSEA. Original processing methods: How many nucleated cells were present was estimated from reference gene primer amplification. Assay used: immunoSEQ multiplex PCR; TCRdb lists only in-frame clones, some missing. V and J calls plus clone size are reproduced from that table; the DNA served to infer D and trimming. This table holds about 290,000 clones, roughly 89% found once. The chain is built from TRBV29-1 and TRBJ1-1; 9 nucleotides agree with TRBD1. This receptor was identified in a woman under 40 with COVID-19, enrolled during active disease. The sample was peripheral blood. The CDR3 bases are TGCAGCGCCGGACAGGGGTCGACTGAAGCTTTCTTT. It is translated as CSAGQGSTEAFF. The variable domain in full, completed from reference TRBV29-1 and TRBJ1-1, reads SAVISQKPSRDICQRGTSLTIQCQVDSQVTMMFWYRQQPGQSLTLIATANQGSEATYESGFVIDKFPISRPNLTFSTLTVSNMSPEDSSIYLCSAGQGSTEAFFGQGTRLTVV.